Listed below are T cell receptor beta chains from one sample, sequenced in a study of cytomegalovirus exposure and HLA in healthy donors. TCRdb keeps only in-frame clones here, not all; method: immunoSEQ multiplex PCR. The sample lists roughly 290,000 clones; around 90% were seen once. The material sequenced was PBMCs. The receptors were sampled from a woman under 30 in good health and CMV-seronegative. The CDR3 runs from the conserved cysteine through the conserved F or W. The D gene is left open where the match is weak. Size is omitted from some rows. Given values are once, few, many or a class for expanded clones.

v_gene	d_gene	abundance	j_gene	CDR3aa	CDR3nt
TRBV6-1	-	-	TRBJ1-2	CASRRQTLYGYTF	TGTGCCAGCAGAAGACAGACCTTATATGGCTACACCTTC
TRBV2	-	once	TRBJ2-7	CASSASRRSDEQYF	TGTGCCAGCAGTGCCTCTAGAAGATCCGACGAGCAGTACTTC
TRBV10-2	-	-	TRBJ2-4	CASSDRVNIQYF	TGCGCCAGCAGTGACAGGGTGAACATTCAGTACTTC
TRBV25-1	TRBD1	-	TRBJ2-7	CASSEADRGAYEQYF	TGTGCCAGCAGTGAAGCTGACAGGGGCGCCTACGAGCAGTACTTC
TRBV4-1	TRBD2	-	TRBJ2-2	CASSQARRGVDTGELFF	TGCGCCAGCAGCCAAGCCCGGCGGGGGGTCGACACCGGGGAGCTGTTTTTT
TRBV27	-	-	TRBJ1-3	CASSPVHPEGTIYF	TGTGCCAGCAGTCCTGTCCATCCGGAGGGCACCATATATTTT
TRBV5-4	-	once	TRBJ2-5	CASSLGGVETQYF	TGTGCCAGCAGCTTGGGGGGCGTGGAGACCCAGTACTTC
TRBV15	-	-	TRBJ1-5	CATSTVGDQPQHF	TGTGCCACCAGCACCGTAGGGGATCAGCCCCAGCATTTT
TRBV15	TRBD1	-	TRBJ2-5	CATSRGDRGQETQYF	TGTGCCACCAGCAGGGGGGACAGGGGGCAAGAGACCCAGTACTTC
TRBV2	-	-	TRBJ2-2	CASSEMSHNTGELFF	TGTGCCAGCAGTGAAATGAGCCACAACACCGGGGAGCTGTTTTTT
TRBV2	TRBD1	-	TRBJ2-7	CASRDSYEQYF	TGTGCCAGCCGGGACAGCTACGAGCAGTACTTC
TRBV5-8	TRBD2	few	TRBJ2-5	CASGRGGGPKETQYF	TGTGCCAGCGGTCGTGGCGGGGGTCCAAAAGAGACCCAGTACTTC
TRBV19	-	-	TRBJ1-1	CASYINTEAFF	TGTGCCAGTTACATAAACACTGAAGCTTTCTTT
TRBV2	-	-	TRBJ1-3	CASSVHRELGNTIYF	TGTGCCAGCAGTGTGCACAGGGAATTGGGAAACACCATATATTTT
TRBV19	TRBD1	-	TRBJ1-5	CASSTSHRGPLQPQHF	TGTGCCAGTAGTACCTCCCACAGGGGGCCTCTTCAGCCCCAGCATTTT
TRBV6-9	-	-	TRBJ1-1	CASSATRGINTEAFF	TGTGCCAGCAGTGCGACCCGGGGAATTAACACTGAAGCTTTCTTT
TRBV9	-	-	TRBJ2-3	CASSVGITRGDTQYF	TGTGCCAGCAGCGTAGGGATCACTCGGGGAGATACGCAGTATTTT
TRBV29-1	-	-	TRBJ2-1	CSVVRGMFDNEQFF	TGCAGCGTTGTGCGTGGTATGTTTGACAATGAGCAGTTCTTC
TRBV9	-	-	TRBJ2-1	CASGARGGLSYNEQFF	TGTGCCAGCGGAGCCAGGGGCGGGCTATCCTACAATGAGCAGTTCTTC
TRBV4-1	-	-	TRBJ1-5	CASSQEGGGHSNQPQHF	TGCGCCAGCAGCCAAGAGGGCGGGGGCCATAGCAATCAGCCCCAGCATTTT
TRBV7-8	-	-	TRBJ1-6	CASSLDRGLNSPLHF	TGTGCCAGCAGCTTAGATAGAGGTCTTAATTCACCCCTCCACTTT
TRBV7-2	-	-	TRBJ1-1	CASSMRRSGTEAFF	TGTGCCAGCAGCATGAGACGGTCGGGCACTGAAGCTTTCTTT
TRBV2	TRBD1	-	TRBJ2-7	CASRSTGDNSYEQYF	TGTGCCAGCAGGTCGACAGGGGATAACTCCTACGAGCAGTACTTC
TRBV5-1	-	-	TRBJ2-7	CASSLDPDYLDDEQYF	TGCGCCAGCAGCTTGGATCCAGACTATCTCGACGACGAGCAGTACTTC
TRBV18	TRBD1	once	TRBJ2-7	CASSPPWQGAYEQYF	TGTGCCAGCTCACCACCGTGGCAGGGGGCCTACGAGCAGTACTTC
TRBV12-5	-	-	TRBJ1-2	CASGPPDKRGYTF	TGTGCTAGTGGTCCCCCGGACAAGAGGGGCTACACCTTC
TRBV5-4	TRBD1	-	TRBJ2-2	CASSPTGASKSAVGELFF	TGTGCCAGCAGCCCCACAGGGGCTAGCAAAAGTGCCGTAGGGGAGCTGTTTTTT
TRBV29-1	TRBD1	-	TRBJ1-5	CSAGTGLGQPQHF	TGCAGCGCCGGGACAGGGCTGGGTCAGCCCCAGCATTTT
TRBV5-1	TRBD1	-	TRBJ2-7	CASSSPGQGLYEQYF	TGCGCCAGCAGCTCCCCGGGACAGGGGCTTTACGAGCAGTACTTC
TRBV6-5	-	-	TRBJ2-7	CASSYSKRAPYEQYF	TGTGCCAGCAGTTACTCTAAGAGGGCGCCCTACGAGCAGTACTTC
TRBV25-1	-	few	TRBJ1-2	CASSDISARSSGYTF	TGTGCCAGCAGTGACATTTCTGCCCGGAGTTCTGGCTACACCTTC
TRBV9	-	few	TRBJ1-1	CASSAEGWTEAFF	TGTGCCAGCAGCGCGGAGGGGTGGACTGAAGCTTTCTTT
TRBV2	-	-	TRBJ1-1	CASRGGWDTEAFF	TGTGCCAGCCGAGGGGGTTGGGACACTGAAGCTTTCTTT
TRBV12-5	-	-	TRBJ1-1	CASGLGSGGWLARDF	TGTGCTAGTGGTTTGGGTTCCGGGGGGTGGTTGGCTCGGGACTTT
TRBV19	TRBD1	-	TRBJ2-7	CASSSPGDRGNEQYF	TGTGCCAGTAGCTCCCCCGGTGACAGGGGAAACGAGCAGTACTTC
TRBV7-6	-	-	TRBJ2-7	CASGRTKGEQYF	TGTGCCAGCGGAAGGACAAAAGGCGAGCAGTACTTC
TRBV21-1	-	-	TRBJ1-5	CASSCADTNSNQPQHF	TGTGCCAGCAGCTGCGCCGACACCAATAGCAATCAGCCCCAGCATTTT
TRBV7-3	-	-	TRBJ2-3	CASSLTPGLPSTDTQYF	TGTGCCAGCAGCTTAACGCCGGGACTTCCTAGCACAGATACGCAGTATTTT
TRBV27	-	-	TRBJ2-5	CASSFSVYQETQYF	TGTGCCAGCAGTTTCTCCGTGTACCAAGAGACCCAGTACTTC
TRBV5-1	-	-	TRBJ2-3	CASSSTGGNTDTQYF	TGCGCCAGCAGCTCCACGGGGGGCAACACAGATACGCAGTATTTT
TRBV5-1	TRBD1	-	TRBJ2-5	CASSSTGQGIGPPGETQYF	TGCGCCAGCAGCTCCACGGGACAGGGAATTGGTCCCCCCGGAGAGACCCAGTACTTC
TRBV4-2	-	once	TRBJ1-5	CASSQDRSNSNQPQHF	TGTGCCAGCAGCCAAGATAGAAGTAATAGCAATCAGCCCCAGCATTTT